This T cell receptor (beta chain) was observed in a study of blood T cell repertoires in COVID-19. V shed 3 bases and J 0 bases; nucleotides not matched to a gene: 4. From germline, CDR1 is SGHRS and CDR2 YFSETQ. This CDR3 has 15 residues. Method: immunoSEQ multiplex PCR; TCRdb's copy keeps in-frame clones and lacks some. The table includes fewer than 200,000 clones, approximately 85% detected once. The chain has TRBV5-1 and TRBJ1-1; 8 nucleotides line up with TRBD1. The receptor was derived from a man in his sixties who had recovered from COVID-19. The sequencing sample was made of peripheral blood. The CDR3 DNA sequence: TGCGCCAGCAGCTGGGGGGACAGGTTGAACACTGAAGCTTTCTTT. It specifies CASSWGDRLNTEAFF.